This section outlines one T cell receptor beta chain sequence together with its context. The antigen is not known. This table comes from immunoSEQ multiplex PCR, and its TCRdb copy is limited to in-frame clones, with some not included. The table records approximately 200,000 clones, roughly 94% of them present only once. CDR1 is DFQATT, CDR2 SNEGSKA, per germline (reference sequence). Unmatched junction bases numbered 8, after V lost 3 bases and J lost 5 bases. The CDR3 is 14 residues long. These data are taken from a study of T cell responses to AZD1222 COVID-19 vaccine. Study-wide findings and caveats: Nearly half of unique spike-specific TCRs reportedly avoided B.1.351 and B.1.1.7 mutated regions. Researchers took repertoire samples only after the peak T cell response had come.

The chain uses TRBV20-1 and TRBJ2-7, with 9 bases fitting TRBD1. This TCR was recovered from an adult who received the MenACWY meningococcal vaccine as a control. The starting material was peripheral blood, obtained 28 days after the second dose of the MenACWY control vaccine. In DNA form, the CDR3 reads TGCAGTGCTAGTTCGGGACAGGGTGGCGACGAGCAGTACTTC. Its translation: CSASSGQGGDEQYF.